The source of this T cell receptor (beta chain) is a study of blood T cell repertoires in COVID-19. J lost 1 base, V lost 5 bases, and 4 bases had no gene match. This CDR3 comprises 17 residues. In germline, CDR1 is LNHDA, CDR2 SQIVND (reference sequence). Using immunoSEQ multiplex PCR, the repertoire was profiled, and TCRdb retains in-frame clones only, with some absent. The table shows fewer than 350,000 clones, with approximately 90% occurring only once. On this clone: Other DNA sequences in the sample encode the same CDR3.

J is TRBJ1-6 and V is TRBV19, with 11 nucleotides matching TRBD1. Specimen: PBMCs or T cells enriched from blood (not recorded which). This TCR was sampled from a woman aged 40 to 49 with acute COVID-19. For the CDR3, the DNA is TGTGCCAGTAGTCCTGGACAGGGGGCTTCCTATAATTCACCCCTCCACTTT. As protein: CASSPGQGASYNSPLHF.